A selection of T cell receptor beta chains follows, all from one sample in a study of vaccination and CD4 T cells after COVID-19. These TCRs are of unknown antigen specificity. TCRdb reprocessed the PCR reads via MiXCR and lists one record per CDR3 protein. The repertoire holds about 7,000 distinct CDR3 sequences, roughly 50% seen once, with 30% to 40% in the top ten. Sequenced sample: CD4+ T cells from blood, cultured in vitro. The receptors derive from a human donor in good health. CDR3s include the opening cysteine and the closing phenylalanine or tryptophan. D genes are given only for firm matches. Expanded clones get a size class; other rows say once, few or many, or leave the size out.

j_gene | abundance | d_gene | v_gene | CDR3aa | CDR3nt
TRBJ1-2 | few | NA | TRBV18 | CASSPTGPGDGYTF | TGTGCCAGCTCGCCAACAGGGCCGGGGGATGGCTACACCTTC
TRBJ2-7 | NA | NA | TRBV11-2 | CASSADSNLRAYEQYF | TGTGCCAGCAGCGCGGACAGTAATTTACGAGCCTACGAGCAGTACTTC
TRBJ1-2 | NA | TRBD1 | TRBV5-1 | CASSFPQGRIDPYGYTF | TGCGCCAGCAGCTTCCCACAGGGGCGGATTGATCCTTATGGCTACACCTTC
TRBJ1-1 | few | NA | TRBV30 | CAWTRGSHTEAFF | TGTGCCTGGACGCGAGGGAGCCACACTGAAGCTTTCTTT
TRBJ1-1 | NA | TRBD1 | TRBV6-1 | CASSQGARAFF | TGTGCCAGCAGTCAGGGGGCGAGAGCTTTCTTT
TRBJ1-3 | once | NA | TRBV6-5 | CASSSGTLSSGNTIYF | TGTGCCAGCAGTTCCGGGACACTTAGCTCTGGAAACACCATATATTTT
TRBJ1-1 | medium-sized | NA | TRBV6-1 | CASSEMNGGPNTEAFF | TGTGCCAGCAGTGAAATGAATGGGGGCCCGAACACTGAAGCTTTCTTT
TRBJ1-5 | NA | TRBD1 | TRBV7-9 | CASSQSYSGQVEDQPQHF | TGTGCCAGCAGCCAGTCGTATTCGGGACAGGTAGAGGATCAGCCCCAGCATTTT
TRBJ2-5 | NA | NA | TRBV12-3/TRBV12-4 | CASSLNRQETQYF | TGTGCCAGCAGTTTGAACAGACAAGAGACCCAGTACTTC
TRBJ1-1 | NA | TRBD1 | TRBV19 | CASLRGGVNTEAFF | TGTGCCAGCCTCAGGGGGGGCGTCAACACTGAAGCTTTCTTT
TRBJ1-1 | NA | NA | TRBV7-3 | CASSPQGMNTEAFF | TGTGCCAGCAGCCCACAGGGTATGAACACTGAAGCTTTCTTT
TRBJ1-2 | NA | TRBD1 | TRBV27 | CASSWTGNNGYTF | TGTGCCAGCAGTTGGACAGGGAACAATGGCTACACCTTC
TRBJ1-6 | NA | NA | TRBV6-5 | CASSYREGGALHF | TGTGCCAGCAGTTACCGCGAGGGGGGGGCCCTCCACTTT
TRBJ2-7 | NA | TRBD1 | TRBV19 | CASRYDRGQDYEQYF | TGTGCCAGTAGATATGACAGGGGGCAAGACTACGAGCAGTACTTC
TRBJ1-2 | few | TRBD1 | TRBV20-1 | CSARGDRDYGYTF | TGCAGTGCTAGAGGGGACAGGGACTATGGCTACACCTTC
TRBJ1-2 | NA | NA | TRBV6-1 | CASSPGGHGYTF | TGTGCCAGCTCCCCCGGGGGGCATGGCTACACCTTC
TRBJ1-1 | NA | NA | TRBV11-1 | CASSLNRGVDEAFF | TGTGCCAGCAGCTTGAATAGGGGAGTTGATGAAGCTTTCTTT
TRBJ2-3 | NA | NA | TRBV7-7 | CASSLGNYPSTDTQYF | TGTGCTAGCAGCTTAGGAAACTACCCTAGCACAGATACGCAGTATTTT
TRBJ1-5 | NA | TRBD1 | TRBV12-3/TRBV12-4 | CASSFRGLDSNQPQHF | TGTGCCAGCAGTTTCAGGGGGCTAGATAGCAATCAGCCCCAGCATTTT
TRBJ2-2 | NA | NA | TRBV27 | CASSSTAENTGELFF | TGTGCCAGCAGTTCTACGGCAGAGAACACCGGGGAGCTGTTTTTT
TRBJ1-2 | NA | NA | TRBV5-4 | CASSPGGPSREGYTF | TGTGCCAGCAGCCCTGGGGGTCCTAGCCGTGAGGGCTACACCTTC
TRBJ1-5 | NA | TRBD1 | TRBV2 | CASSAGGLDQPQHF | TGTGCCAGCAGTGCAGGGGGCTTGGATCAGCCCCAGCATTTT
TRBJ2-1 | NA | NA | TRBV10-1 | CASSMGRNEQFF | TGCGCCAGCAGCATGGGGAGGAATGAGCAGTTCTTC